These 28 T cell receptor beta chains originate from one sample sequenced in a study of blood T cell repertoires in COVID-19. Produced via immunoSEQ multiplex PCR; TCRdb's table is partial and in-frame only. The table has over 200,000 clones, around nine tenths seen once. The specimen was peripheral blood. The receptors here all came from a woman aged 40 to 55 with acute or convalescent COVID-19.

The chain combines TRBV29-1 with TRBJ1-1; D perhaps matches TRBD1 (5 bases). This CDR3 has 13 amino acids. Trimming cost V 8 bases and J 1 base, with 14 bases left between them. Germline V CDR1 and CDR2: SQVTM, ANQGSEA. The CDR3 loop is CSSGGVGNTEAFF. The CDR3 region has the DNA TGCAGCTCCGGAGGGGTGGGGAACACTGAAGCTTTCTTT.

The chain is built from TRBV5-8 and TRBJ2-1, with 14 bases aligning to TRBD2. V gave up 3 bases and J gave up 4 bases; unmatched junction bases: 3. The CDR3 loop spans 16 amino acids. From germline, CDR1 is SGHTS and CDR2 YDEGEE. The chain's CDR3 is CASSYRLAGGYNEQFF. In nucleotides, the CDR3 is TGTGCCAGCAGCTACCGACTAGCGGGGGGGTACAATGAGCAGTTCTTC.

The rearrangement links TRBV4-2 to TRBJ1-2, with 10 bases aligning to TRBD1. This CDR3 has 18 residues. With 2 bases clipped from V and 5 bases from J, the junction kept 14 bases outside the gene matches. Looked up from germline, CDR1 is LGHNA and CDR2 is YNFKEQ. CDR3 bases: TGTGCCAGCAGCCAAAAAAACGGGGGACAGGGGCCTATTTATGGCTACACCTTC. Its translation: CASSQKNGGQGPIYGYTF.

The chain joins TRBV9 to TRBJ2-2; 9 nucleotides line up with TRBD1. CDR1 SGDLS and CDR2 YYNGEE come from the germline V gene. The junction had 16 bases not matched to a gene; V was cut back by 9 bases and J by 4 bases. There are 17 residues in the CDR3. CDR3 residues: CATSTNRQGVGTGELFF. As DNA, the CDR3 is TGTGCCACCTCCACAAACCGACAGGGGGTGGGCACCGGGGAGCTGTTTTTT.

This chain connects TRBV19 to TRBJ1-1; maybe TRBD1 (5 bases). The germline V gene has CDR1 LNHDA and CDR2 SQIVND (reference sequence). Trimming cost V 4 bases and J 5 bases, with 11 bases left between them. CDR3 length equals 13 residues. CDR3 nucleotides: TGTGCCAGTAGTAGGCAGGAGGGGACTGAAGCTTTCTTT. It codes for CASSRQEGTEAFF. Full variable domain (rest looked up from reference TRBV19 and TRBJ1-1): DGGITQSPKYLFRKEGQNVTLSCEQNLNHDAMYWYRQDPGQGLRLIYYSQIVNDFQKGDIAEGYSVSREKKESFPLTVTSAQKNPTAFYLCASSRQEGTEAFFGQGTRLTVV.

The chain combines TRBV11-2 with TRBJ1-1; 9 bases are shared with TRBD1. The V gene's germline CDR1 is SGHAT and CDR2 FQNNGV. Trimming cost V 2 bases and J 3 bases; bases outside gene matches: 10. The CDR3 extends over 17 amino acids. Written as DNA, the CDR3 is TGTGCCAGCAGCTTAACAGGGGGCAGCTGGAGTTACACTGAAGCTTTCTTT. It translates to CASSLTGGSWSYTEAFF.

The CDR3 here is CASSMGHLEAFF. The CDR3 coding sequence is TGTGCCAGTAGTATGGGACACCTTGAAGCTTTCTTT. The J gene is TRBJ1-1, the V gene TRBV19; D perhaps matches TRBD1 (6 bases). Trimming left V 3 bases short and J 7 bases short, with 9 bases between. There are 12 residues in the CDR3. CDR1 is LNHDA and CDR2 is SQIVND in the germline V gene (reference sequence). The complete variable domain, with remaining parts taken from reference TRBV19 and TRBJ1-1, reads DGGITQSPKYLFRKEGQNVTLSCEQNLNHDAMYWYRQDPGQGLRLIYYSQIVNDFQKGDIAEGYSVSREKKESFPLTVTSAQKNPTAFYLCASSMGHLEAFFGQGTRLTVV.

The CDR3, as DNA: TGTGCCAGCAGCCAAGATTGGGCTAGCCGAACAGATACGCAGTATTTT. Protein sequence: CASSQDWASRTDTQYF. The V gene is TRBV4-2, the J gene TRBJ2-3, with D perhaps TRBD2 (5 bases). With 0 bases removed from V and 3 bases from J, the gap between germline ends came to 13 bases. This CDR3 has 16 residues. Looked up from germline, CDR1 is LGHNA and CDR2 is YNFKEQ.

The rearrangement uses TRBV20-1 and TRBJ1-2, with D unresolved. This CDR3 has 11 amino acids. The germline V gene has CDR1 DFQATT and CDR2 SNEGSKA (reference sequence). V dropped 3 bases and J dropped 8 bases, with 10 bases sitting between them. The CDR3 sequence: CSASVQRGYTF. CDR3 nucleotides: TGCAGTGCTAGTGTCCAACGGGGCTACACCTTC.

This clone was seen more than once but under ten times. This sequence joins TRBV5-6 and TRBJ1-2; 7 bases align to TRBD1. Germline loops: CDR1 SGHDT, CDR2 YYEEEE. Trimming took 4 bases from V and 2 from J; bases not matched to a gene: 2. The CDR3 covers 13 residues. CDR3 DNA sequence: TGTGCCAGCAGCCAGACAGGGAACTATGGCTACACCTTC. It codes for CASSQTGNYGYTF.

V and J are TRBV5-6 and TRBJ1-2, with 11 bases lining up with TRBD1. The CDR3 contains 15 residues. Germline-derived CDR1 and CDR2 are SGHDT and YYEEEE. The junction had 7 bases not matched to a gene; V was cut back by 3 bases and J by 6 bases. The CDR3 is CASSYRDRGTNGYTF. The CDR3 coding sequence is TGTGCCAGCAGCTACCGGGACAGGGGGACGAATGGCTACACCTTC.

The rearrangement links TRBV25-1 to TRBJ2-3; weak D call: TRBD1 (6 bases). CDR3 length equals 11 residues. V gave up 6 bases and J gave up 6 bases, with 7 bases separating them. CDR1 MGHDK and CDR2 SYGVNS come from the germline V gene. This CDR3 is CASRQGDTQYF. CDR3 bases: TGTGCCAGCAGGCAGGGGGATACGCAGTATTTT.

This chain links TRBV2 with TRBJ2-3; possible D gene TRBD1, 5 bases. CDR3 length equals 14 residues. From germline, CDR1 is SNHLY and CDR2 FYNNEI. V gave up 6 bases and J gave up 1 base, with 11 bases separating them. This CDR3 reads CASSQDTRTDTQYF. The CDR3 DNA reads TGTGCCAGCAGCCAGGACACCCGCACAGATACGCAGTATTTT.

The V gene is TRBV7-9, the J gene TRBJ1-4; unclear D gene. Trimming left V 4 bases short and J 6 bases short, with 6 bases between. The length of the CDR3 is 12 residues. Germline V CDR1 and CDR2: SEHNR, FQNEAQ (reference sequence). The CDR3 nucleotides are TGTGCCAGCAGCTCGAGCGATGAAAAACTGTTTTTT. The encoded protein is CASSSSDEKLFF.

The V and J genes are TRBV19 and TRBJ1-4, with D tentatively TRBD1 (6 bases). Germline V gene sequence: CDR1 LNHDA, CDR2 SQIVND (reference sequence). Trimming cost V 5 bases and J 4 bases, with 14 bases left between them. This CDR3 is 15 amino acids long. CDR3: CASSGRGHVNEKLFF. In DNA, the CDR3 is TGTGCCAGTAGTGGAAGGGGACACGTTAATGAAAAACTGTTTTTT.

The chain couples TRBV6-1 to TRBJ2-1; D is uncertain. V lost 0 bases to trimming and J lost 0 bases, with 9 bases between them. The germline V gene encodes CDR1 MNHNS and CDR2 SASEGT. This CDR3 comprises 16 residues. The CDR3 nucleotides are TGTGCCAGCAGTGAAGCTCCGACATCCTCCTACAATGAGCAGTTCTTC. Protein product: CASSEAPTSSYNEQFF.

The chain links TRBV5-3 to TRBJ1-1; D may be TRBD1 (5 bases). TRBV5-3 is flagged as an ORF with uncertain function. The CDR3 spans 13 residues. Trimming took 2 bases from V and 4 from J, leaving 9 bases between them. CDR3 DNA sequence: TGTGCCAGAAGCTTCGGACACTGCACTGAAGCTTTCTTT. It specifies CARSFGHCTEAFF.

This clone was counted a few times. The chain is built from TRBV10-3 and TRBJ2-3, with 11 bases matching TRBD2. The CDR3 covers 15 residues. The J segment lost 7 bases and the V segment lost 4 bases, leaving 7 bases of the junction unmatched. The germline V gene encodes CDR1 ENHRY and CDR2 SYGVKD. Here the CDR3 reads CAISASSGGRYTQYF. CDR3 coding DNA: TGTGCCATCAGTGCTTCTAGCGGGGGGAGATATACGCAGTATTTT.

The chain has TRBV6-5 and TRBJ2-2; D remains unclear. The CDR3 is made up of 15 amino acids. CDR1 and CDR2 from the germline V gene are MNHEY and SVGAGI. Trimming removed 8 bases at V and 1 base at J, with 14 bases between. This CDR3 reads CASSFVTRNTGELFF. CDR3 DNA sequence: TGTGCCAGCTCATTTGTCACAAGGAACACCGGGGAGCTGTTTTTT.

For the CDR3, the DNA is TGTGCCATCAGTGGTTCGGGCGGGGGGGCGTATGAGCAGTTCTTC. Amino acids: CAISGSGGGAYEQFF. J is TRBJ2-1 and V is TRBV10-3, with TRBD2 matching over 9 bases. The V segment lost 4 bases and the J segment 8 bases; nucleotides outside the gene matches: 9. CDR1 is ENHRY, CDR2 SYGVKD, per germline. The CDR3 consists of 15 residues.

For the CDR3, the DNA is TGTGCCAGCGCTACGCGAAACACTGAAGCTTTCTTT. Its protein product is CASATRNTEAFF. This chain links TRBV12-3 or TRBV12-4 with TRBJ1-1; D remains unclear. V gave up 8 bases and J gave up 2 bases, with 9 bases separating them. The CDR3 spans 12 residues.

The rearrangement links TRBV5-1 to TRBJ2-2; D is perhaps TRBD1 (6 bases). The CDR3 contains 15 residues. With 4 bases removed from V and 3 bases from J, the gap between germline ends came to 13 bases. Germline CDR1 reads SGHRS; CDR2 reads YFSETQ. CDR3 DNA sequence: TGCGCCAGCAGCCAGGGGAGTCTGGACACCGGGGAGCTGTTTTTT. Its protein product is CASSQGSLDTGELFF.

The chain combines TRBV11-2 with TRBJ1-3, with D maybe TRBD1 (5 bases). V gave up 4 bases and J gave up 0 bases, with 7 bases separating them. The CDR3 totals 14 residues. The germline V gene has CDR1 SGHAT and CDR2 FQNNGV. The CDR3 DNA reads TGTGCCAGCAGCTCGGGGGTCTCTGGAAACACCATATATTTT. Its protein is CASSSGVSGNTIYF.

The chain recombines TRBV5-1 with TRBJ1-2; D call uncertain. Looked up from germline, CDR1 is SGHRS and CDR2 is YFSETQ. Trimming shortened V by 1 base and J by 1 base, and 14 bases separated the two germline ends. This CDR3 comprises 16 residues. CDR3 sequence: CASSLHSNIFNYGYTF. CDR3 nucleotide sequence: TGCGCCAGCAGCTTGCATAGCAATATCTTTAACTATGGCTACACCTTC.

The chain employs TRBV7-9 and TRBJ2-1; maybe TRBD2 (6 bases). Germline V lookup: CDR1 SEHNR, CDR2 FQNEAQ (reference sequence). The CDR3 contains 14 residues. Trimming shortened V by 6 bases and J by 5 bases, and 14 bases separated the two germline ends. The CDR3 loop is CASSGTARHNEQFF. The DNA for the CDR3 is TGTGCCAGCAGTGGGACTGCCCGCCACAATGAGCAGTTCTTC.

A single count supports this clone. At one end the junction does not follow the germline gene, possibly because of a read error. V is TRBV7-3 and J is TRBJ1-2; 7 positions agree with TRBD1. Germline-derived CDR1 and CDR2 are SGHTA and FQGTGA. The CDR3 is made up of 12 amino acids. CDR3 sequence (DNA): TGTGCCAGCAGCTGGGGACAGCCACCGGTGTATTTC. This sequence encodes CASSWGQPPVYF.

This clone has just one count. V and J are TRBV5-1 and TRBJ2-1; D is undetermined. CDR1 is SGHRS and CDR2 is YFSETQ in the germline V gene. V lost 4 bases, J lost 4 bases, and 6 bases lay in between. The CDR3 loop spans 12 amino acids. CDR3 region: CASSPLYNEQFF. CDR3 sequence (DNA): TGCGCCAGCAGCCCCTTATACAATGAGCAGTTCTTC.

The V and J genes are TRBV21-1 and TRBJ1-5; the D call of TRBD1 is as the table states it, not checked on the DNA. TRBV21-1 constitutes a pseudogene. The CDR3 consists of 15 residues. DNA for the CDR3: TGTGCCAGCAGCAGACCCGGGACATGGTGTCAGCCCCAGCATTTT. It yields the protein CASSRPGTWCQPQHF.